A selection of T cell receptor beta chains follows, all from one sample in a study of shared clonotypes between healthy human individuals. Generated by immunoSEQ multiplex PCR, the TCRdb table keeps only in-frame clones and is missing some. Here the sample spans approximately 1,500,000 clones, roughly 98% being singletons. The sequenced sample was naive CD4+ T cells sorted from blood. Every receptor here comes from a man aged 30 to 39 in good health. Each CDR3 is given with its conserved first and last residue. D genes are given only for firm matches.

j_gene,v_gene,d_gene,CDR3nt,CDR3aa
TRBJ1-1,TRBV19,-,TGTGCCAGTAGTATCTTCGCAGCCCAGAACACTGAAGCTTTCTTT,CASSIFAAQNTEAFF
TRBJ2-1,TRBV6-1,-,TGTGCCAGCAGTAGGGGTTGGAATGAGCAGTTCTTC,CASSRGWNEQFF
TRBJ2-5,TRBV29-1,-,TGCAGCGTTCCAGGGGTATTCTATCAGACCCAGTACTTC,CSVPGVFYQTQYF
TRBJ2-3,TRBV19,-,TGTGCCAGTAGTTGGCTCCCAGTGGCAGATACGCAGTATTTT,CASSWLPVADTQYF
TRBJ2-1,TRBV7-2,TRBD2,TGTGCCAGCAGCCCACCGACTGGGACTAGCGGGAGATGGAGTGAGCAGTTCTTC,CASSPPTGTSGRWSEQFF
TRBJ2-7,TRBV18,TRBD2,TGTGCCAGCTCAATTTCCAGCGGGAGTATTGGTGCCTACGAGCAGTACTTC,CASSISSGSIGAYEQYF
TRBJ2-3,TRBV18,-,TGTGCCAGCTCACCACCCCCGGGGGCAGATACGCAGTATTTT,CASSPPPGADTQYF
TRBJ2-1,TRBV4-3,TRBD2,TGCGCCAGCAGCCAAGTTTTGGCGGGAGATCTTACCCCCTACAATGAGCAGTTCTTC,CASSQVLAGDLTPYNEQFF
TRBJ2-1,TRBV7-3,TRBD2,TGTGCCAGCAGCCCTGCCGGGACTAGCGGCTCCTACAATGAGCAGTTCTTC,CASSPAGTSGSYNEQFF
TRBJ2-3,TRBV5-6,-,TGTGCCAGCAGCTTGGCCCAAATGACAGATACGCAGTATTTT,CASSLAQMTDTQYF
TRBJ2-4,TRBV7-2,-,TGTGCCAGCAGCTTAGGGCCCACAGGGGCCAAAAACATTCAGTACTTC,CASSLGPTGAKNIQYF
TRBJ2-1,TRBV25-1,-,TGTGCCAGCAGTCTCAAATTATGGGCCGATGAGCAGTTCTTC,CASSLKLWADEQFF
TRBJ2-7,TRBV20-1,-,TGCAGGGGACGGAGGCAGTGCGAGCAGTACTTC,CRGRRQCEQYF
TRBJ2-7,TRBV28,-,TGTGCCAGCAGGGTATCAAGCGGCTACGAGCAGTACTTC,CASRVSSGYEQYF
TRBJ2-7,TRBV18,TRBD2,TGTGCCAGCTCACCCCGAAGTCTAGCGGGAGTACGCGAGCAGTACTTC,CASSPRSLAGVREQYF
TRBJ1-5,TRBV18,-,TGTGCCAGCTCACCCGGGTGGGGCCCGGATCAGCCCCAGCATTTT,CASSPGWGPDQPQHF
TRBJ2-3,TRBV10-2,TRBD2,TGCGCCAGCAGGACTAGCGGGAGGGTTAGCACAGATACGCAGTATTTT,CASRTSGRVSTDTQYF
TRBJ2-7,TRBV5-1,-,TGCGCCAGCAGCTTGGTTGAGGAGGACTGGGGCGAGCAGTACTTC,CASSLVEEDWGEQYF
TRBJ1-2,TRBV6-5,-,TGTGCCAGCAGTTACGAGGGCAGATCTTACTATGGCTACACCTTC,CASSYEGRSYYGYTF
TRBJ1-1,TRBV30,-,TGTGCCTGGGAGGGTTTCACTGAAGCTTTCTTT,CAWEGFTEAFF
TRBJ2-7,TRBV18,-,TGTGCCAGCTCACCAGGCAGACATTCCTACGAGCAGTACTTC,CASSPGRHSYEQYF
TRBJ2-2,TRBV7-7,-,TGTGCCAGCAGCTTATCGCCCCCGAACACCGGGGAGCTGTTTTTT,CASSLSPPNTGELFF
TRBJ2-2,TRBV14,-,TGTGCCAGCAGCCACTTGGTAGGGGACACCGGGGAGCTGTTTTTT,CASSHLVGDTGELFF
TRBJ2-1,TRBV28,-,TGTGCCAGCAGATTGGGACTTCCTAACTCCTACAATGAGCAGTTCTTC,CASRLGLPNSYNEQFF
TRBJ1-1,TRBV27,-,TGTGCCAGCAGTTTTGCCAGCACTCAATACATGAACACTGAAGCTTTCTTT,CASSFASTQYMNTEAFF
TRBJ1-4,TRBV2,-,TGTGCCAGCAATAGGGAGGGATTCTCTAATGAAAAACTGTTTTTT,CASNREGFSNEKLFF
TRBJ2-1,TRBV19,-,TGTGCCAGTAGTGCCCGTGGAGGGGACAACAATGAGCAGTTCTTC,CASSARGGDNNEQFF
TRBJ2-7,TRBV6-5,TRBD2,TGTGCCAGCAGTTGGACTCTAGCGGGGGCCTACGAGCAGTACTTC,CASSWTLAGAYEQYF
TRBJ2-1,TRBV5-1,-,TGCGCCAGCAGCGCGGGCCTTCGGGGTGGCGGGAATGAGCAGTTCTTC,CASSAGLRGGGNEQFF
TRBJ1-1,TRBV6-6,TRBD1,TGTGCCAGCAGCCCCCGGGACAGGGGGCATACTGAAGCTTTCTTT,CASSPRDRGHTEAFF
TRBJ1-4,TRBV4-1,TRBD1,TGCGCCAGCAGATGGGACAGCCGCACGAATGAAAAACTGTTTTTT,CASRWDSRTNEKLFF
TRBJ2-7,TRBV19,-,TGTGCCAGTAACCGGGACGGTGCCTACGAGCAGTACTTC,CASNRDGAYEQYF